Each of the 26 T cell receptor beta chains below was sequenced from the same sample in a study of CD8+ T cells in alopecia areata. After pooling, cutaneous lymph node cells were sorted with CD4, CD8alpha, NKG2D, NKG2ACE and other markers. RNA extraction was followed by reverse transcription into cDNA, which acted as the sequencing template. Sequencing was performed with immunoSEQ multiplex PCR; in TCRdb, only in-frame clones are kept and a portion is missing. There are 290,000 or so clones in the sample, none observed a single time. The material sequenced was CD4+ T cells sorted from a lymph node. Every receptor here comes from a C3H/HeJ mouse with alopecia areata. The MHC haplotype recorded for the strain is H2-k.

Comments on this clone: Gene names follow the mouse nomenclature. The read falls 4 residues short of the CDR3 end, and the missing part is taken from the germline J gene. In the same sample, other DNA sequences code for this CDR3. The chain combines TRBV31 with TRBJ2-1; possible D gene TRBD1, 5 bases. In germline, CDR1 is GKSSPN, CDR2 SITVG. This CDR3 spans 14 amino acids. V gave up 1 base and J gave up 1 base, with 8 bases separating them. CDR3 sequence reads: CAWSPGQNYAEQFF. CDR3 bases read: TGTGCCTGGAGTCCTGGACAAAACTATGCT.

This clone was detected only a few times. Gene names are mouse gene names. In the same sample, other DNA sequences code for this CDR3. CDR3 sequence reads: CASGDAGGGNYAEQFF. The covered CDR3 bases are TGTGCCAGCGGTGATGCTGGTGGGGGTAACTATGCT. V usage is TRBV13-2 and J usage is TRBJ2-1; possible D gene TRBD2, 6 bases. The read terminates 4 residues ahead of where the CDR3 ends, so the germline J gene completes it. Trimming removed 0 bases at V and 0 bases at J, with 10 bases between. Germline V lookup: CDR1 NNHNN, CDR2 SYGAGS (reference sequence). This CDR3 spans 16 amino acids.

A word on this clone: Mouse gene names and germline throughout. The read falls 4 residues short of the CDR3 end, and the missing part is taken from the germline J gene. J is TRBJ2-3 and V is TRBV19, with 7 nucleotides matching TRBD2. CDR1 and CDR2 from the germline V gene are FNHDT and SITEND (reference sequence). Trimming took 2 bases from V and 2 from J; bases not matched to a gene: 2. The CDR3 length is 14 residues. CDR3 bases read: TGTGCCAGCAGTATTGGGGGGTTTGCAGAA. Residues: CASSIGGFAE. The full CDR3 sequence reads CASSIGGFAETLYF.

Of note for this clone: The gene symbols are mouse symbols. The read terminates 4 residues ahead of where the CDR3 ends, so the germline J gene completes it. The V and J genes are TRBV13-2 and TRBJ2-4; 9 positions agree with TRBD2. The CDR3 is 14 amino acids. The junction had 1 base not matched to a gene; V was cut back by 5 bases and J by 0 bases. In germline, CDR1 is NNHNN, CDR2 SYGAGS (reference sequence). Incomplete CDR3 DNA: TGTGCCAGCGGGACTGGGGGTAGTCAAAAC. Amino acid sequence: CASGTGGSQN. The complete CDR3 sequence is CASGTGGSQNTLYF.

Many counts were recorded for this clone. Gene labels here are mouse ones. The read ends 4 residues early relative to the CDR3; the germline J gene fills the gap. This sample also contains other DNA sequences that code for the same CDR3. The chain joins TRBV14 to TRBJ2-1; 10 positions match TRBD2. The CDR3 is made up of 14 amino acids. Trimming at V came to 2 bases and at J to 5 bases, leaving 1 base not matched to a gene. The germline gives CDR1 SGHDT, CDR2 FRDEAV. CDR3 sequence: CASSFTGGDAEQFF. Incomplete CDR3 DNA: TGTGCCAGCAGTTTTACTGGGGGGGATGCT.

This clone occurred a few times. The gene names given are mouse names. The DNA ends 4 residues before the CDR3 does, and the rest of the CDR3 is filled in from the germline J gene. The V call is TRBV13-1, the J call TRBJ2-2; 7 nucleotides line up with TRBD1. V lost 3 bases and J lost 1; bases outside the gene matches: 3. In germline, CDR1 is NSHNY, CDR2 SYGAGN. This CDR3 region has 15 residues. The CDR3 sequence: CASSVRDRNTGQLYF. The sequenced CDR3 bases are TGTGCCAGCAGTGTCCGGGACAGAAACACCGGG.

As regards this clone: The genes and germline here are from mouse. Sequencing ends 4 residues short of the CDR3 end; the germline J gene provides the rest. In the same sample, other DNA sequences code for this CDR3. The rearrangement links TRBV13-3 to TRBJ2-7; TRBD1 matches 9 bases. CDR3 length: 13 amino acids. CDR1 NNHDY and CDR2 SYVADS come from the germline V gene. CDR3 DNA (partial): TGTGCCAGCAGTCCGGGACAGGGTGAT. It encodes CASSPGQGD. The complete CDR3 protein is CASSPGQGDEQYF.

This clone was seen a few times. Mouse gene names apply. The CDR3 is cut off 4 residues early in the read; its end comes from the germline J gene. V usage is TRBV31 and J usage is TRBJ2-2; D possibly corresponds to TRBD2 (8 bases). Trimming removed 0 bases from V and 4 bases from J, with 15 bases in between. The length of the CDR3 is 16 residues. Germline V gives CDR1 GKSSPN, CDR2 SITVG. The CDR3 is CAWSLRGGSGTGQLYF. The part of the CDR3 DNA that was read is TGTGCCTGGAGTCTCAGGGGGGGCTCCGGCACCGGG.

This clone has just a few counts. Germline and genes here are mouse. Partial CDR3 DNA: TGTGCCAGAGACTGGGGGCAAGAC. Translating it yields CARDWGQD. The complete CDR3 sequence is CARDWGQDTQYF. The chain has TRBV13-3 and TRBJ2-5, with 9 bases matching TRBD2. The read terminates 4 residues before the CDR3 end, so the remaining end is supplied by the germline J gene. From germline, CDR1 is NNHDY and CDR2 SYVADS. The CDR3 totals 12 residues. Unmatched junction bases numbered 1, after V lost 8 bases and J lost 3 bases. Supplemented by reference TRBV13-3 and TRBJ2-5, the full variable domain reads EAAVTQSPRSKVAVTGGKVTLSCHQTNNHDYMYWYRQDTGHGLRLIHYSYVADSTEKGDIPDGYKASRPSQENFSLILELASLSQTAVYFCARDWGQDTQYFGPGTRLLVL.

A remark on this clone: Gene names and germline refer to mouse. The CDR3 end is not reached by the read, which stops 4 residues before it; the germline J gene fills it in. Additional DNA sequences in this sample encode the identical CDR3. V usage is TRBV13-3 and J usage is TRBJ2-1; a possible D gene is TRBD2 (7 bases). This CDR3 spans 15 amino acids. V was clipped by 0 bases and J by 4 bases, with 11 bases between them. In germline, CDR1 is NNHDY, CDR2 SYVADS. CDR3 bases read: TGTGCCAGCAGTGATGCGAGGGGGGGGTATGCT. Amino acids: CASSDARGGYA. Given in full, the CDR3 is CASSDARGGYAEQFF.

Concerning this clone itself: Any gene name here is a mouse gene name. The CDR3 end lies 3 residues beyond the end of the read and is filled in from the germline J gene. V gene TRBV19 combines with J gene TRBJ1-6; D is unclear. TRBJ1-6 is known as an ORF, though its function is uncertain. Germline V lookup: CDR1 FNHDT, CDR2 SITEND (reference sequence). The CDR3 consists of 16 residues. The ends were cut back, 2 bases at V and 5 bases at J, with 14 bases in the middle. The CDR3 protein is CASSIRQNFHNSPLYF. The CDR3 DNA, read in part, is TGTGCCAGCAGTATCCGACAAAACTTCCATAATTCGCCC.

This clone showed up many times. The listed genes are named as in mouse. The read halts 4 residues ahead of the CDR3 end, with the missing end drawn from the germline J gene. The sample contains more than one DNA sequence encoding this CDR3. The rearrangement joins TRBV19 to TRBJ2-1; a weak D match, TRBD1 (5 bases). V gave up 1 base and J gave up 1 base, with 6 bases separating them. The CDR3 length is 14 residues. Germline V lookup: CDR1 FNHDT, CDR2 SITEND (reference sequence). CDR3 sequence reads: CASSIQGNYAEQFF. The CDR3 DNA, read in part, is TGTGCCAGCAGTATACAGGGAAACTATGCT.

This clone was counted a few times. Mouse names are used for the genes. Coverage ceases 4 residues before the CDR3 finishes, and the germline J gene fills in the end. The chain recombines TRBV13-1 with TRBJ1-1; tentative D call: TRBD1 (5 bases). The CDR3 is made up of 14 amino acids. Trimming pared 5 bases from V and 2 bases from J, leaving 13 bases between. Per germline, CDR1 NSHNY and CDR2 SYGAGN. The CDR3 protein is CASSVLGDNTEVFF. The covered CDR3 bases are TGTGCCAGCAGCGTCCTGGGGGACAACACA.

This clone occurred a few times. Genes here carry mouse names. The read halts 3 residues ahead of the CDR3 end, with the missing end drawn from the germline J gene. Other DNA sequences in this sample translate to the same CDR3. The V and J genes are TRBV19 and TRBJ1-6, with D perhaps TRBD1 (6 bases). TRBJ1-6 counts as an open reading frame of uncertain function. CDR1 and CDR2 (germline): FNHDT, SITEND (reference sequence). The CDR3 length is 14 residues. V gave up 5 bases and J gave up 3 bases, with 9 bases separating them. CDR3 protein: CASSRQDYNSPLYF. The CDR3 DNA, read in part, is TGTGCCAGCAGCCGACAGGACTATAATTCGCCC.

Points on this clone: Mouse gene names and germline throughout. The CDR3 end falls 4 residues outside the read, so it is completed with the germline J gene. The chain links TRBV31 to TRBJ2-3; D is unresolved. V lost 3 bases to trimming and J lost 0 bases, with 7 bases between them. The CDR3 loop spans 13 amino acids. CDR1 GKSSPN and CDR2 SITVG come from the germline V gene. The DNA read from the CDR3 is TGTGCCTGGAGACCTACTAGTGCAGAA. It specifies CAWRPTSAE. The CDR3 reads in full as CAWRPTSAETLYF.

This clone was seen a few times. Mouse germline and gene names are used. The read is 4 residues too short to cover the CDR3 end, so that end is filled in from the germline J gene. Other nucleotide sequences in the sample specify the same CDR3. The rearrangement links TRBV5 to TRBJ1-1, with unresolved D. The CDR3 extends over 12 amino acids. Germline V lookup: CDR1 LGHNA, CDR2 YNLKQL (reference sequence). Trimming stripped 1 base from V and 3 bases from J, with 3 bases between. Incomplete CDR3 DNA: TGTGCCAGCAGCCAAGTAGACACA. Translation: CASSQVDT. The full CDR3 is CASSQVDTEVFF.

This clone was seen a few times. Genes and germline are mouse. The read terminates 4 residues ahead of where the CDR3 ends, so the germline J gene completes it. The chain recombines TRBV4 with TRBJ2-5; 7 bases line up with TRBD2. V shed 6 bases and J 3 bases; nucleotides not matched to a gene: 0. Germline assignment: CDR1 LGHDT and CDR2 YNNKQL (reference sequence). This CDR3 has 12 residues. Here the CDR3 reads CASRLGQDTQYF. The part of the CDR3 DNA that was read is TGTGCCAGCAGACTGGGGCAAGAC.

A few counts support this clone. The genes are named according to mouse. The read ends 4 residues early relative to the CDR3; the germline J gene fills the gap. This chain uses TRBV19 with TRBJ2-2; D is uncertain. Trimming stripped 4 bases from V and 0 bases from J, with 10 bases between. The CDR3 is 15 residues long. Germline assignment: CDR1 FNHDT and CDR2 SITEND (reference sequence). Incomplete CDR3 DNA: TGTGCCAGCAGTCCGACATCCTCAAACACCGGG. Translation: CASSPTSSNTG. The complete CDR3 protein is CASSPTSSNTGQLYF. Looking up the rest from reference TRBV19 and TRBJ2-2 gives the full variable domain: GGIITQTPKFLIGQEGQKLTLKCQQNFNHDTMYWYRQDSGKGLRLIYYSITENDLQKGDLSEGYDASREKKSSFSLTVTSAQKNEMAVFLCASSPTSSNTGQLYFGEGSKLTVL.

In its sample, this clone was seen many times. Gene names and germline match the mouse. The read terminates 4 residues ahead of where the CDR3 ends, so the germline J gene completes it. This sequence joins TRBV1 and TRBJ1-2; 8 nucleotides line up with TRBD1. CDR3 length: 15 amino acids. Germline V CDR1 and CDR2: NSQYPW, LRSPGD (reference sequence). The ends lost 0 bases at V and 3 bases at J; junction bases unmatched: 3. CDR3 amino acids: CTCSADQGADSDYTF. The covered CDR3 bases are TGCACCTGCAGTGCAGATCAGGGGGCGGACTCC.

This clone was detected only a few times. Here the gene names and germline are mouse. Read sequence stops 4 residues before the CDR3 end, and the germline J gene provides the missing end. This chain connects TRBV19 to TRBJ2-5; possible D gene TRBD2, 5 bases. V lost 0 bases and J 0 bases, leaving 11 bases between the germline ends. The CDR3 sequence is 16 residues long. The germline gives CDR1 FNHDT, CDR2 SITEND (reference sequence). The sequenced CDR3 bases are TGTGCCAGCAGTATAGGCTCTGGGTTTAACCAAGAC. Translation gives CASSIGSGFNQD. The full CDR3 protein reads CASSIGSGFNQDTQYF.

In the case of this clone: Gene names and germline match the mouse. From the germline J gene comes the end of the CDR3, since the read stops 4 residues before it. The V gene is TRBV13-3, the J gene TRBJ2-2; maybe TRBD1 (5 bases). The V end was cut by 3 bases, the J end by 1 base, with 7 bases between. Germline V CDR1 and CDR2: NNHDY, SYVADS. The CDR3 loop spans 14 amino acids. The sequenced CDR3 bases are TGTGCCAGCAGTGGTGGACAAAACACCGGG. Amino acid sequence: CASSGGQNTG. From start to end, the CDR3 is CASSGGQNTGQLYF.

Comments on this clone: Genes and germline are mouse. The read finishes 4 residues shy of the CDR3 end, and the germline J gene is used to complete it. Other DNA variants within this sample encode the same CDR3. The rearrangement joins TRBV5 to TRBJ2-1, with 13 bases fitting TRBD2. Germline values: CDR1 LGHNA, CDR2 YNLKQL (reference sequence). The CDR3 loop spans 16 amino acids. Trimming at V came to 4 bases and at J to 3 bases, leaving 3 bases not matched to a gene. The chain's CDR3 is CASSPDWGGAYAEQFF. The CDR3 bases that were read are TGTGCCAGCAGCCCGGACTGGGGGGGCGCCTATGCT.

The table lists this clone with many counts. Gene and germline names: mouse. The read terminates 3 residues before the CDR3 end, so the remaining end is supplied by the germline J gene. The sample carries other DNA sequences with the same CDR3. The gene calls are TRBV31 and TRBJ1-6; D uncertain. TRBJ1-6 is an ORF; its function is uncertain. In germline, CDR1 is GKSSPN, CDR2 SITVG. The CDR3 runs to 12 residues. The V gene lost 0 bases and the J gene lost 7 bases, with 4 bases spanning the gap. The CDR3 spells CAWSLGNSPLYF. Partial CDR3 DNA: TGTGCCTGGAGTCTGGGGAATTCGCCC.

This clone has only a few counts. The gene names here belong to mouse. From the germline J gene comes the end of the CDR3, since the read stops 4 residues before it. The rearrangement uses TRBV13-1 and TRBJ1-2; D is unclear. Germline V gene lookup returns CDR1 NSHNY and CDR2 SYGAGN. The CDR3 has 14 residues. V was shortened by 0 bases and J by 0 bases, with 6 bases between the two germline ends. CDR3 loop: CASSDDRTNSDYTF. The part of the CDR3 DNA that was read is TGTGCCAGCAGTGATGACAGAACAAACTCC.

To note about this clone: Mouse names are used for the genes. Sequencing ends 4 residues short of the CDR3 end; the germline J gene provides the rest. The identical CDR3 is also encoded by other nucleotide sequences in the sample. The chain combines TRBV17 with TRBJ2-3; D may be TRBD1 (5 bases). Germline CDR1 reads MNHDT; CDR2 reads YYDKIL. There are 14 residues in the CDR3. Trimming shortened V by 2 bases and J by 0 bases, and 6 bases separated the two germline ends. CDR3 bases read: TGTGCTAGCAGTAGACAGGGCAGTGCAGAA. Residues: CASSRQGSAE. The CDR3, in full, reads CASSRQGSAETLYF.

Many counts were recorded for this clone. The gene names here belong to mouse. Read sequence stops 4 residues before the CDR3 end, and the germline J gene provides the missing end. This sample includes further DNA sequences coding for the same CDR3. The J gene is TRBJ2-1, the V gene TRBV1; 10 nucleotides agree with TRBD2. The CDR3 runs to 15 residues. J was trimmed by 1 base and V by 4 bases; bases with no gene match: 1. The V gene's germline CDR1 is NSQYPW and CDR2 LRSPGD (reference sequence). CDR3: CTCSGTGGNYAEQFF. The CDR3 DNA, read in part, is TGCACCTGCAGTGGGACTGGGGGAAACTATGCT.